The 22 T cell receptor beta chains below were found in one sample sequenced in a study of cytomegalovirus exposure and HLA in healthy donors. 60 Vbeta and 13 Jbeta primers were used in PCR. The repertoire was sequenced with immunoSEQ multiplex PCR; TCRdb's copy has only in-frame clones and lacks some. The sample has roughly 100,000 clones, around 75% seen once. The sample taken for sequencing was PBMCs. These TCRs come from a man aged 30 to 45 in good health and CMV-seropositive.

This clone was detected only once. The chain combines TRBV5-6 with TRBJ1-3; TRBD1 matches 8 bases. CDR1 is SGHDT and CDR2 is YYEEEE in the germline V gene. After removal of 2 bases from V and 4 bases from J, the junction contained 2 bases not matched to a gene. The CDR3 totals 14 residues. The CDR3 loop reads CASSFRGPGNTIYF. CDR3 coding DNA: TGTGCCAGCAGCTTCAGGGGGCCAGGAAACACCATATATTTT.

The chain uses TRBV5-1 and TRBJ2-5; 7 bases map to TRBD1. The J call is doubtful: the DNA matches TRBJ2-7 better. CDR3 length equals 14 residues. Germline V gene lookup returns CDR1 SGHRS and CDR2 YFSETQ. CDR3 sequence: CASSAGTDIYEQYF. The CDR3 nucleotides are TGCGCCAGCAGCGCCGGGACAGATATCTACGAGCAGTACTTC.

In this sample, this clone turned up a few times. The chain couples TRBV4-1 to TRBJ2-1, with D tentatively TRBD2 (6 bases). CDR1 is MGHRA and CDR2 is YSYEKL in the germline V gene. V was trimmed by 0 bases and J by 2 bases, leaving 11 bases between them. The CDR3 runs to 16 residues. DNA of the CDR3: TGCGCCAGCAGCCAAGAGGGTAGCGGCGCCTACAATGAGCAGTTCTTC. As protein: CASSQEGSGAYNEQFF.

This clone was counted between two and nine times. The rearrangement joins TRBV11-3 to TRBJ2-3, with D possibly TRBD2 on 5 matching bases. From germline, CDR1 is SGHNT and CDR2 YENEEA. The CDR3 spans 17 residues. V was shortened by 1 base and J by 6 bases, with 20 bases between the two germline ends. The CDR3 nucleotides read TGTGCCAGCAGCTTAGGTCTTCCACTCGGAGGAGAGGATACGCAGTATTTT. Its protein is CASSLGLPLGGEDTQYF.

The CDR3 region is CASSLNYRGSQPYEQYF. CDR3 nucleotide sequence: TGTGCCAGCAGCTTAAATTACAGGGGGTCACAGCCCTACGAGCAGTACTTC. The rearrangement uses TRBV11-2 and TRBJ2-7; TRBD1 agrees at 8 bases. This CDR3 comprises 17 residues. Germline CDR1 reads SGHAT; CDR2 reads FQNNGV. Trimming cost V 2 bases and J 2 bases; bases outside gene matches: 11.

The chain is built from TRBV28 and TRBJ1-1; 8 positions agree with TRBD1. The CDR3 runs to 14 residues. The germline V gene has CDR1 MDHEN and CDR2 SYDVKM. The ends lost 7 bases at V and 0 bases at J; junction bases unmatched: 4. For the CDR3, the DNA is TGTGCCAGCATCTCGACAGGGGTGAACACTGAAGCTTTCTTT. The encoded protein is CASISTGVNTEAFF.

This chain uses TRBV10-3 with TRBJ2-5; 7 bases match TRBD1. The J call is in doubt because the DNA end fits TRBJ2-7 better. Germline CDR1 ENHRY, CDR2 SYGVKD. The CDR3 is 12 amino acids. The CDR3 nucleotides read TGTGCCATCGGACAGGATACCTACGAGCAGTACTTC. It is translated as CAIGQDTYEQYF.

This rearrangement joins TRBV29-1 to TRBJ2-2, with TRBD1 matching over 10 bases. The CDR3 consists of 14 residues. Looked up from germline, CDR1 is SQVTM and CDR2 is ANQGSEA. With V trimmed by 6 bases and J by 5 bases, 6 bases remained unmatched. Here the CDR3 DNA reads TGCAGCGTGCCCGGGACAGGGGTTACCGGGGAGCTGTTTTTT. It encodes CSVPGTGVTGELFF.

The chain combines TRBV27 with TRBJ1-5, with D possibly matching TRBD1 (6 bases). The V end lost 4 bases, the J end lost 6 bases, and 13 bases lay between the germline ends. The germline gives CDR1 MNHEY, CDR2 SMNVEV (reference sequence). The CDR3 runs 14 residues. The chain's CDR3 is CASSYTGSGQPQHF. The CDR3 nucleotides read TGTGCCAGCAGTTACACAGGGTCTGGTCAGCCCCAGCATTTT.

Note on this clone: No DNA is shown, since the ends of the CDR3 on it are uncertain; the CDR3 is the one TCRdb lists. The chain couples TRBV28 to TRBJ2-1; TRBD2 reflects the table's D call only, with no check against the DNA. Germline V gene sequence: CDR1 MDHEN, CDR2 SYDVKM. The CDR3 is made up of 14 amino acids, end residues included. The CDR3 reads CASILGAGGREQFF.

In this sample, this clone turned up once. This chain uses TRBV6-1 with TRBJ1-3, with D maybe TRBD1 (6 bases). The CDR3 is made up of 15 amino acids. Trimming removed 4 bases at V and 3 bases at J, with 13 bases between. Germline CDR1 reads MNHNS; CDR2 reads SASEGT. The CDR3 is CASSVPGAVGNTIYF. The CDR3 region has the DNA TGTGCCAGCAGTGTCCCAGGGGCGGTTGGAAACACCATATATTTT.

The chain uses TRBV5-1 and TRBJ2-5; possibly TRBD1 for D (6 bases). This CDR3 comprises 13 residues. CDR1 and CDR2 from the germline V gene are SGHRS and YFSETQ. V was clipped by 5 bases and J by 5 bases, with 13 bases between them. This CDR3 is CASRTGNEETQYF. The CDR3, as DNA: TGCGCCAGCAGAACAGGGAACGAGGAGACCCAGTACTTC.

The rearrangement links TRBV15 to TRBJ1-2, with TRBD1 matching 7 bases. With V trimmed by 3 bases and J by 4 bases, 11 bases remained unmatched. This CDR3 is built from 16 residues. Germline CDR1 is LNHNV and CDR2 is YYDKDF (reference sequence). The CDR3 region has the DNA TGTGCCACCAGCAGGTGGGGGTCAGGGGGTGCCTATGGCTACACCTTC. It encodes CATSRWGSGGAYGYTF.

The chain combines TRBV5-1 with TRBJ2-2; 7 bases are a match to TRBD1. The ends lost 4 bases at V and 1 base at J; junction bases unmatched: 7. Germline-derived CDR1 and CDR2 are SGHRS and YFSETQ. CDR3 length equals 16 residues. In DNA form, the CDR3 reads TGCGCCAGCAGCCCGGGTGGGACAGTGAACACCGGGGAGCTGTTTTTT. Translated, it gives CASSPGGTVNTGELFF.

The chain employs TRBV5-4 and TRBJ2-7; TRBD1 is a possible D gene (5 bases). The CDR3 contains 14 residues. From germline, CDR1 is SGHNT and CDR2 YYREEE (reference sequence). V lost 0 bases, J lost 5 bases, and 12 bases lay in between. The CDR3 spells CASSLGGQNHEQYF. The CDR3 DNA follows: TGTGCCAGCAGCTTGGGGGGCCAGAACCACGAGCAGTACTTC.

Remarks on this clone: One end of the junction does not line up with germline, which may come from a read error. Other DNA sequences from this sample encode an identical CDR3 as well. The V gene is TRBV7-9, the J gene TRBJ1-1; D is unclear. The germline gives CDR1 SEHNR, CDR2 FQNEAQ (reference sequence). The CDR3 has 14 residues. CDR3 residues: CASSSRLTNTEAFF. CDR3 nucleotides: TGTGCCAGCAGCTCGCGACTTACGAACACTGAAGCCTTCTTT.

This clone was detected only a few times. V usage is TRBV9 and J usage is TRBJ2-2; D ambiguous. Germline CDR1 SGDLS, CDR2 YYNGEE. The CDR3 loop spans 12 amino acids. V was cut by 4 bases and J by 6 bases, with 7 bases left in between. CDR3 residues: CASSPLAGELFF. The CDR3 DNA follows: TGTGCCAGCAGCCCCCTAGCCGGGGAGCTGTTTTTT. Full variable domain (rest looked up from reference TRBV9 and TRBJ2-2): DSGVTQTPKHLITATGQRVTLRCSPRSGDLSVYWYQQSLDQGLQFLIQYYNGEERAKGNILERFSAQQFPDLHSELNLSSLELGDSALYFCASSPLAGELFFGEGSRLTVL.

V usage is TRBV2 and J usage is TRBJ2-7; 11 bases are shared with TRBD2. The V segment lost 8 bases and the J segment 3 bases; nucleotides outside the gene matches: 9. CDR3 length: 15 residues. Germline CDR1 SNHLY, CDR2 FYNNEI. In DNA, the CDR3 is TGTGCCAGCGCCAGGTTAGCGGGGGGGTTCTACGAGCAGTACTTC. Residues: CASARLAGGFYEQYF.

This chain uses TRBV2 with TRBJ1-2, with a possible D match to TRBD1 (6 bases). Germline values: CDR1 SNHLY, CDR2 FYNNEI. The CDR3 is 15 amino acids. Trimming took off 2 bases at V and 6 bases at J, with 16 bases between the two ends. The CDR3 bases are TGTGCCAGCAGTGAACTAGTGGGGGCTCTGAATGGCTACACCTTC. Its translation: CASSELVGALNGYTF.

The rearrangement links TRBV30 to TRBJ2-2; 7 bases match TRBD1. The J call is in doubt because the DNA end fits TRBJ1-3 better. Germline V gene data show CDR1 as GTSNPN and CDR2 as SVGIG (reference sequence). The length of the CDR3 is 12 residues. The CDR3 loop reads CAWDRAGNTIYF. The CDR3 region has the DNA TGTGCCTGGGACAGGGCTGGAAACACCATATATTTT.

This clone was recorded a few times. This chain connects TRBV2 to TRBJ2-5; TRBD2 might be the D (7 bases). Trimming cost V 8 bases and J 4 bases, with 20 bases left between them. The CDR3 has 15 residues. CDR1 is SNHLY and CDR2 is FYNNEI in the germline V gene. The CDR3 loop is CASRRWEGGRETQYF. The CDR3 DNA follows: TGTGCCAGCCGGCGCTGGGAGGGGGGGCGAGAGACCCAGTACTTC.

V is TRBV27 and J is TRBJ2-1, with TRBD1 identical over 9 bases. Trimming removed 8 bases from V and 4 bases from J; junction bases left unmatched: 15. This CDR3 contains 17 residues. Germline loops: CDR1 MNHEY, CDR2 SMNVEV (reference sequence). This CDR3 reads CASSRNHRGLAYNEQFF. The CDR3 nucleotides read TGTGCCAGCTCACGGAACCACAGGGGGCTGGCTTACAATGAGCAGTTCTTC.